This TCR beta chain was found in a study of blood T cell repertoires in COVID-19. Overall study context: Material from acute and convalescent COVID-19 was sourced from the United States, Italy and Spain.

In the source study's methods: Counts of nucleated cells, estimated from reference gene primer amplification, were obtained. Profiling relied on immunoSEQ multiplex PCR, and the TCRdb table lists in-frame clones only, not all of them. V and J calls and clone size are as listed in that table; D and trimming were resolved from the DNA. The sample carries about 130,000 clones, roughly four fifths recorded once. CDR1 is LGHNT, CDR2 FRNRAP, per germline. V shed 6 bases and J 10 bases; nucleotides not matched to a gene: 8. The CDR3 sequence is 14 residues long. Clinical history as reported by participants underpinned cohort assignment.

This receptor was obtained from a young man who had recovered from COVID-19. The sample taken for sequencing was PBMCs or T cells enriched from blood (not recorded which). This chain uses TRBV12-5 with TRBJ2-1; 11 positions match TRBD2. CDR3 nucleotides: TGTGCTAGTGGAAATAGCGGGGGGGGCGCCGAGCAGTTCTTC. The encoded protein is CASGNSGGGAEQFF.